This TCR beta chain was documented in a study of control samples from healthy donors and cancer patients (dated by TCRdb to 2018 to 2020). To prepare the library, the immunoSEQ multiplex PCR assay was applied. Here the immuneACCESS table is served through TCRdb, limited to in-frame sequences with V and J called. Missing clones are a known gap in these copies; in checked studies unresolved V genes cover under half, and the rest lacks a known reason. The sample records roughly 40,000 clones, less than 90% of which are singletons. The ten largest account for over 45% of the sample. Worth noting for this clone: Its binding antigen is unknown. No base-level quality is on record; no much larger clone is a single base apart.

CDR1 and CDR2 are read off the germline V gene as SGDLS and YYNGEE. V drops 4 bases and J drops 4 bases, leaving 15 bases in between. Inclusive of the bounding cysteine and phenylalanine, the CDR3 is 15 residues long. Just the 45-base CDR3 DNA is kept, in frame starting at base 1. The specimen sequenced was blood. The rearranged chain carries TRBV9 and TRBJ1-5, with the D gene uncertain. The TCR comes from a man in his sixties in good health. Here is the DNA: TGTGCCAGCAGCTCGGAAGACCGATGGAATCAGCCCCAGCATTTT. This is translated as CASSSEDRWNQPQHF.